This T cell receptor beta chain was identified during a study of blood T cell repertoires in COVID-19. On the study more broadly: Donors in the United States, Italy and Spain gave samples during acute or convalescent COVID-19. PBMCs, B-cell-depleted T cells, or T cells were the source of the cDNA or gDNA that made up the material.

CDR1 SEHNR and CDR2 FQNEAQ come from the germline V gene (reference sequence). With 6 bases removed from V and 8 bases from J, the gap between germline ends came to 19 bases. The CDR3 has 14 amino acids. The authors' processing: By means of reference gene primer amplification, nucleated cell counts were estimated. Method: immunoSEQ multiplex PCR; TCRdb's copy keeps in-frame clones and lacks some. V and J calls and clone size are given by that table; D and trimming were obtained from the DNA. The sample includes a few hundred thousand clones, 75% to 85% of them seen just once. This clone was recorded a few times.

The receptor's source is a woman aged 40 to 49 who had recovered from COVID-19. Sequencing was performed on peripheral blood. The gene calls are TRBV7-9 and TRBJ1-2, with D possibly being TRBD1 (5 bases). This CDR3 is CASSYDRGAGGYTF. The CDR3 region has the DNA TGTGCCAGCAGTTATGATAGGGGCGCGGGAGGCTACACCTTC.